This is a list of T cell receptor beta chains from one sample in a study of control samples from healthy donors and cancer patients. Clones were read by immunoSEQ multiplex PCR, and TCRdb kept only the in-frame ones, dropping some. The data contain 80,000 to 85,000 clones, around nine tenths of them seen just once; the ten biggest clones take up around 6%. The sample taken for sequencing was blood. All receptors derive from a woman aged 50 to 60 in good health. CDR3s include the opening cysteine and the closing phenylalanine or tryptophan. A D gene is named only where the DNA matches it firmly. Clone size is shown for a subset of rows, as once, few, many or a class of expanded clone.

D,V,J,size,CDR3,DNA
.,TRBV10-1,TRBJ1-2,.,CASSPVGGYGYTF,TGCGCCAGCAGCCCCGTTGGGGGCTATGGCTACACCTTC
.,TRBV24-1,TRBJ1-2,.,CATSTEKINYGYTF,TGTGCCACCAGTACAGAAAAAATTAACTATGGCTACACCTTC
TRBD2,TRBV3-1/TRBV3-2,TRBJ2-1,.,CASSVTSGGNNEQFF,TGTGCCAGCAGCGTCACTAGCGGGGGGAACAATGAGCAGTTCTTC
.,TRBV10-3,TRBJ2-1,.,CAISTHRDSKYNEQFF,TGTGCCATCAGTACACACCGGGACTCAAAGTACAATGAGCAGTTCTTC
.,TRBV9,TRBJ2-3,.,CASSAWGGQTDTQYF,TGTGCCAGCAGTGCTTGGGGCGGCCAGACAGATACGCAGTATTTT
TRBD1,TRBV5-6,TRBJ2-1,.,CASSQKDRGFYNEQFF,TGTGCCAGCAGCCAGAAGGACAGGGGATTTTACAATGAGCAGTTCTTC
.,TRBV9,TRBJ1-6,.,CASSVDRFSPLHF,TGTGCCAGCAGCGTAGATCGGTTTTCACCCCTCCACTTT
.,TRBV19,TRBJ2-1,.,CASIKKTYYNEQFF,TGTGCCAGTATCAAAAAAACCTACTACAATGAGCAGTTCTTC
.,TRBV19,TRBJ1-5,.,CASSIGVGGFSYQPQHF,TGTGCCAGTAGTATTGGGGTCGGGGGCTTCTCTTATCAGCCCCAGCATTTT
.,TRBV7-9,TRBJ2-3,.,CASARPGSTQYF,TGTGCCAGCGCCCGACCCGGGAGTACGCAGTATTTT
.,TRBV19,TRBJ2-3,.,CASSIRNFVATSTDTQYF,TGTGCCAGTAGTATTCGGAATTTTGTTGCAACTAGCACAGATACGCAGTATTTT
TRBD1,TRBV9,TRBJ1-2,.,CASSPGTAHGYTF,TGTGCCAGCAGCCCCGGGACAGCTCACGGCTACACCTTC
.,TRBV6-5,TRBJ2-3,.,CASSPGGAGTDTQYF,TGTGCCAGCAGCCCCGGCGGGGCAGGCACAGATACGCAGTATTTT
.,TRBV3-1/TRBV3-2,TRBJ2-1,.,CASSQLGADEQFF,TGTGCCAGCAGCCAGTTAGGGGCCGATGAGCAGTTCTTC
.,TRBV6-5,TRBJ1-3,.,CASSGARPSGNTIYF,TGTGCCAGCAGCGGGGCAAGACCCTCTGGAAACACCATATATTTT
.,TRBV5-8,TRBJ1-6,.,CASSLITPAGLNSPLHF,TGTGCCAGCAGCTTGATAACTCCGGCAGGGCTTAATTCACCCCTCCACTTT
.,TRBV4-1,TRBJ2-7,.,CASSLHSGAGGPYEQYF,TGCGCCAGCAGCCTCCACTCCGGGGCCGGTGGTCCCTACGAGCAGTACTTC
.,TRBV5-1,TRBJ1-1,.,CASSGEASATEAFF,TGCGCCAGCAGCGGGGAGGCTTCGGCCACTGAAGCTTTCTTT
TRBD1,TRBV27,TRBJ2-3,.,CASSQGALRTDTQYF,TGTGCCAGCAGCCAGGGGGCGCTTAGGACAGATACGCAGTATTTT
.,TRBV5-6,TRBJ1-2,once,CASKNREPGYTF,TGTGCCAGCAAAAACAGGGAACCCGGCTACACCTTC
.,TRBV12-2,TRBJ1-3,few,CASRLEARGGNTIYF,TGTGCAAGTCGCTTAGAAGCCAGGGGTGGAAACACCATATATTTT
.,TRBV30,TRBJ2-7,.,CAWSVSVSTYEQYF,TGTGCCTGGAGTGTTTCAGTGAGCACCTACGAGCAGTACTTC
.,TRBV6-5,TRBJ1-2,.,CASRAWTVQTYGYTF,TGTGCCAGCAGGGCCTGGACAGTCCAAACTTATGGCTACACCTTC
.,TRBV2,TRBJ1-1,.,CASRAQDPTTNTEAFF,TGTGCCAGCAGAGCCCAGGATCCCACCACGAACACTGAAGCTTTCTTT
.,TRBV3-1/TRBV3-2,TRBJ1-3,.,CASSAPGNTIYF,TGTGCCAGCAGCGCACCGGGAAACACCATATATTTT
.,TRBV10-2,TRBJ1-5,.,CASSDGGQFSNQPQHF,TGCGCCAGCAGTGATGGGGGGCAGTTTAGCAATCAGCCCCAGCATTTT
.,TRBV7-2,TRBJ1-5,.,CASSLFITVNQPQHF,TGTGCCAGCAGCTTATTTATAACGGTTAATCAGCCCCAGCATTTT
.,TRBV19,TRBJ2-2,.,CACTLGGQAVANTGELFF,TGTGCCTGTACCTTGGGGGGCCAAGCGGTGGCGAACACCGGGGAGCTGTTTTTT
.,TRBV2,TRBJ1-1,.,CASTETGRTEAFF,TGTGCCAGCACTGAAACAGGGAGAACTGAAGCTTTCTTT
TRBD1,TRBV29-1,TRBJ1-2,.,CSVGDRAGGYTF,TGCAGCGTAGGGGACAGGGCCGGCGGCTACACCTTC
.,TRBV10-2,TRBJ1-3,.,CASSYSTPGNTIYF,TGCGCCAGCAGTTACTCCACTCCAGGAAACACCATATATTTT
.,TRBV11-2,TRBJ2-3,.,CASSLYRGGGTDTQYF,TGTGCCAGCAGCTTGTATAGAGGGGGGGGCACAGATACGCAGTATTTT
.,TRBV4-1,TRBJ1-5,.,CASSQLGGGKNQPQHF,TGCGCCAGCAGCCAACTCGGGGGCGGAAAAAATCAGCCCCAGCATTTT
TRBD1,TRBV18,TRBJ1-4,.,CASSVTGGAFEKLFF,TGTGCCAGCTCAGTGACAGGGGGCGCTTTTGAAAAACTGTTTTTT
TRBD1,TRBV5-1,TRBJ2-2,.,CASSLRGGRNGELFF,TGCGCCAGCAGCTTGAGAGGGGGCCGTAACGGGGAGCTGTTTTTT
TRBD1,TRBV24-1,TRBJ1-2,.,CATSDPTGTDYGYTF,TGTGCCACCAGTGACCCAACCGGGACAGACTATGGCTACACCTTC
.,TRBV2,TRBJ2-2,.,CASSEEGVGELFF,TGTGCCAGCAGTGAAGAGGGCGTCGGGGAGCTGTTTTTT
TRBD1,TRBV10-3,TRBJ1-2,.,CAISDGGQGNYGYTF,TGTGCCATCTCTGACGGAGGACAGGGGAACTATGGCTACACCTTC
.,TRBV12-3/TRBV12-4,TRBJ1-2,.,CASSFMQNYGYTF,TGTGCCAGCAGTTTTATGCAGAACTATGGCTACACCTTC
.,TRBV12-3/TRBV12-4,TRBJ2-2,.,CASSLQNTGELFF,TGTGCCAGCAGTTTACAGAACACCGGGGAGCTGTTTTTT
.,TRBV6-6,TRBJ1-2,.,CATIWDPRGGYTF,TGTGCCACCATTTGGGACCCGAGGGGTGGCTACACCTTC
.,TRBV19,TRBJ1-2,.,CASTPTETHYGYTF,TGTGCCAGTACCCCAACAGAAACGCACTATGGCTACACCTTC
.,TRBV12-1,TRBJ2-7,.,CASSLNQDGPSYEQYF,TGTGCCAGCAGTTTGAATCAGGACGGGCCTTCCTACGAGCAGTACTTC
TRBD1,TRBV15,TRBJ1-4,few,CATSRDIRTGWEKLFF,TGTGCCACCAGCAGAGATATCCGGACAGGGTGGGAGAAACTGTTTTTT
.,TRBV6-2/TRBV6-3,TRBJ2-1,.,CASSYDRWDEQFF,TGTGCCAGCAGTTACGATCGCTGGGATGAGCAGTTCTTC
.,TRBV29-1,TRBJ1-1,few,CSVRGNTEAFF,TGCAGCGTTCGGGGGAACACTGAAGCTTTCTTT
.,TRBV5-1,TRBJ2-3,.,CASSLRAGTDTQYF,TGCGCCAGCAGCTTGAGGGCGGGAACAGATACGCAGTATTTT
.,TRBV4-1,TRBJ1-5,.,CASSVYLVNSNQPQHF,TGCGCCAGCTCCGTCTATTTGGTTAATAGCAATCAGCCCCAGCATTTT
.,TRBV2,TRBJ1-5,.,CASRSTNSNQPQHF,TGTGCCAGCAGATCGACAAATAGCAATCAGCCCCAGCATTTT
.,TRBV15,TRBJ1-5,.,CATSRDGTVYSNQPQHF,TGTGCCACCAGCAGAGATGGGACGGTTTATAGCAATCAGCCCCAGCATTTT
TRBD1,TRBV19,TRBJ2-1,.,CASSRGTGNEQFF,TGTGCCAGTAGTCGGGGGACAGGCAATGAGCAGTTCTTC
.,TRBV27,TRBJ1-1,.,CASSSTHLTLEAFF,TGTGCCAGCAGTTCTACGCACCTGACACTGGAAGCTTTCTTT